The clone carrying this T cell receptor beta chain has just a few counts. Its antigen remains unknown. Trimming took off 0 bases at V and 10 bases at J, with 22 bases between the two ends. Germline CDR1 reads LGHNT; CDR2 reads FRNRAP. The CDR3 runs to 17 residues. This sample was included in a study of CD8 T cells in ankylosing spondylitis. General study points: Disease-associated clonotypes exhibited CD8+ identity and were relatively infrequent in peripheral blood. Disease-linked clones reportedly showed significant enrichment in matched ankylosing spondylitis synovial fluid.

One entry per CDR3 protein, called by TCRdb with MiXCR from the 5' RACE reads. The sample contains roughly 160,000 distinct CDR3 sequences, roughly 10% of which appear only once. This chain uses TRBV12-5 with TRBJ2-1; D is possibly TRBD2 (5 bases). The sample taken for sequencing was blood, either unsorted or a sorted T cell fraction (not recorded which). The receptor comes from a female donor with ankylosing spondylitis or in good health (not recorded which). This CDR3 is CASGLVLDVASGGEQFF. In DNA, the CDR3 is TGTGCTAGTGGTTTGGTACTGGATGTCGCTAGTGGCGGGGAGCAGTTCTTC.